Below, 3 T cell receptor beta chains from the same sample are listed, as sequenced in a study of human T cells and chemical hapten exposure. TCRdb re-called the RACE reads through MiXCR, storing one row per CDR3 protein. The repertoire holds around 85,000 distinct CDR3 sequences, 13% seen once, with approximately 6% in the top ten. Time point here: patch test 3, about 24 weeks after DPC sensitization. Treatment reported: therapeutic diphenylcyclopropenone sensitization with weekly scalp DPC. This sample comprised whole blood, obtained in connection with sensitization to the hapten diphenylcyclopropenone (DPC). The receptor source for this set is a woman between 45 and 65 years old with alopecia areata. Some clones in this sample may be carry-over from other donors' samples.

The gene calls are TRBV18 and TRBJ2-1, with D possibly matching TRBD2 (5 bases). Germline CDR1 reads KGHSH; CDR2 reads LQKENI. Trimming pared 4 bases from V and 5 bases from J, leaving 15 bases between. CDR3 size: 15 residues. CDR3 nucleotide sequence: TGTGCCAGCTCACATACACGCCGGGAAAACAATGAGCAGTTCTTC. This translates into CASSHTRRENNEQFF.

This clonotype was observed many times. The chain combines TRBV3-1 with TRBJ2-2; no definite D call. Germline V gives CDR1 LGHDT, CDR2 YNNKEL (reference sequence). The length of the CDR3 is 15 residues. V gave up 4 bases and J gave up 0 bases, with 9 bases separating them. CDR3 nucleotide sequence: TGTGCCAGCAGCCTCGGCCCCTCGAACACCGGGGAGCTGTTTTTT. It is translated as CASSLGPSNTGELFF.

This clonotype was seen ten or more times. V gene TRBV5-1 combines with J gene TRBJ2-2; maybe TRBD1 (5 bases). This CDR3 spans 17 amino acids. Germline assignment: CDR1 SGHRS and CDR2 YFSETQ. With 0 bases removed from V and 0 bases from J, the gap between germline ends came to 12 bases. CDR3 nucleotides: TGCGCCAGCAGCTTGGTCCTAGAGACAGCGAACACCGGGGAGCTGTTTTTT. Residues: CASSLVLETANTGELFF.